This TCR beta chain was documented in a study of T cell clones after liver transplantation. Study details: TCRbeta sequencing after a pre-transplant mixed lymphocyte reaction identified graft-donor-reactive clones, later tracked in post-transplant blood. Tolerant meant at least one year fully off immunosuppression without liver enzymes above twice normal. General study points: The donor-reactive repertoire was only partly measurable in a couple of subjects, lacking donor cells.

V was shortened by 2 bases and J by 4 bases, with 8 bases between the two germline ends. The germline V gene encodes CDR1 SGHTA and CDR2 FQGTGA. The CDR3 totals 13 residues. The data were produced by immunoSEQ multiplex PCR, yet TCRdb's version contains in-frame clones alone and is incomplete. Counted here are tens of thousands of clones, around 92% occurring once; the ten biggest clones make up roughly 0.98%. A single count supports this clone. The target antigen is unknown. This clonotype was obtained from a human patient who received a liver transplant. Some T cells may be transferred from the graft donor. Here the sequenced sample was CD4+ T cells from blood, taken nearly 26 months after liver transplant. The chain is built from TRBV7-3 and TRBJ1-1; D is unclear. CDR3 sequence reads: CASSLDRVTEAFF. The CDR3 DNA sequence: TGTGCCAGCAGCTTAGATCGGGTCACTGAAGCTTTCTTT.